Following are 13 T cell receptor beta chains from one sample sequenced in a study of blood T cell repertoires in COVID-19. Libraries were prepared by immunoSEQ multiplex PCR; TCRdb keeps only in-frame clonotypes and omits some of them. The sample shows 250,000 to 300,000 clones, around four fifths of them seen only once. Sample: peripheral blood. Source of these receptors: a man aged 60 to 69 who had recovered from COVID-19.

This clone was detected once. The chain links TRBV6-6 to TRBJ1-1; D might be TRBD1 (5 bases). Germline V gene data show CDR1 as MNHNY and CDR2 as SVGAGI (reference sequence). Trimming took 2 bases from V and 11 from J, leaving 15 bases between them. This CDR3 region has 13 residues. The CDR3 loop reads CASSYGGGATAFF. The CDR3 region has the DNA TGTGCCAGCAGTTACGGGGGAGGGGCGACGGCTTTCTTT.

This clone was detected a few times. The gene calls are TRBV7-2 and TRBJ2-7; possible D gene TRBD1, 6 bases. Trimming cost V 5 bases and J 3 bases, with 11 bases left between them. The CDR3 runs to 13 residues. In germline, CDR1 is SGHTA, CDR2 FQGNSA. As DNA, the CDR3 is TGTGCCAGCAGCCCTAGGGGGTTCTACGAGCAGTACTTC. Protein: CASSPRGFYEQYF.

This clone has more than one count but fewer than ten. The genes are TRBV5-1 and TRBJ1-1, with no clear D. Germline values: CDR1 SGHRS, CDR2 YFSETQ. V was trimmed by 4 bases and J by 1 base, leaving 14 bases between them. The CDR3 sequence is 15 residues long. The CDR3 DNA is TGCGCCAGCAGCGCTTGGAGGAATCAGAACACTGAAGCTTTCTTT. It yields the protein CASSAWRNQNTEAFF.

This chain uses TRBV6-6 with TRBJ2-2; 15 bases align to TRBD2. Germline V gene data show CDR1 as MNHNY and CDR2 as SVGAGI (reference sequence). CDR3 length: 14 residues. J gave up 7 bases and V 11 bases, and 5 bases lay outside the gene matches. CDR3 bases: TGTGCCGGGACTAGCGGGAGGACCAACGGGGAGCTGTTTTTT. This codes for CAGTSGRTNGELFF.

This chain joins TRBV6-6 and TRBJ2-7; possibly TRBD1 for D (6 bases). Trimming stripped 8 bases from V and 0 bases from J, with 14 bases between. Per the germline V gene, CDR1 is MNHNY and CDR2 is SVGAGI (reference sequence). This CDR3 has 14 residues. The CDR3 loop reads CASSGQSYSYEQYF. In DNA form, the CDR3 reads TGTGCCAGCTCAGGACAGTCGTACTCCTACGAGCAGTACTTC.

V is TRBV27 and J is TRBJ2-7; TRBD1 matches at 10 bases. Germline CDR1 MNHEY, CDR2 SMNVEV (reference sequence). The J segment lost 7 bases and the V segment lost 4 bases, leaving 10 bases of the junction unmatched. The CDR3 covers 15 residues. This chain's CDR3 is CASSSLGTGAGEQYF. The CDR3 nucleotides are TGTGCCAGCAGTTCCCTCGGGACAGGGGCAGGAGAGCAGTACTTC.

The chain employs TRBV5-1 and TRBJ2-2, with D tentatively TRBD1 (5 bases). The CDR3 loop spans 16 amino acids. Germline V CDR1 and CDR2: SGHRS, YFSETQ. Trimming stripped 1 base from V and 6 bases from J, with 16 bases between. The CDR3 region is CASSLKDSSGSGELFF. CDR3 nucleotides: TGCGCCAGCAGCTTGAAAGACAGCTCCGGGTCCGGGGAGCTGTTTTTT.

The chain carries TRBV18 and TRBJ2-1; tentative D call: TRBD2 (6 bases). The CDR3 sequence is 16 residues long. Germline V lookup: CDR1 KGHSH, CDR2 LQKENI. Trimming removed 3 bases at V and 7 bases at J, with 19 bases between. The DNA of the CDR3 is TGTGCCAGCTCACCCGCACCTGGGGGGTTAAAGAATGAGCAGTTCTTC. Translation gives CASSPAPGGLKNEQFF.

The chain combines TRBV19 with TRBJ2-1, with D perhaps matching TRBD2 (6 bases). CDR3 length equals 17 residues. From germline, CDR1 is LNHDA and CDR2 SQIVND (reference sequence). V shed 2 bases and J shed 3 bases, with 17 bases lying between them. CDR3 sequence: CASSIFLSREFYNEQFF. The DNA of the CDR3 is TGTGCCAGTAGTATATTTCTGTCCCGGGAGTTCTACAATGAGCAGTTCTTC.

J is TRBJ1-1 and V is TRBV5-4, with D unresolved. The CDR3 is 14 amino acids. Trimming cost V 4 bases and J 3 bases, with 13 bases left between them. Germline V gene lookup returns CDR1 SGHNT and CDR2 YYREEE (reference sequence). The CDR3 nucleotides read TGTGCCAGCAGCAAACAGATCGGGGACACTGAAGCTTTCTTT. Its translation: CASSKQIGDTEAFF.

The chain combines TRBV4-2 with TRBJ1-5, with D possibly matching TRBD1 (5 bases). The length of the CDR3 is 15 residues. V lost 2 bases and J lost 3, with 11 bases in between. CDR1 and CDR2 from the germline V gene are LGHNA and YNFKEQ. This CDR3 reads CASSQTRDYNQPQHF. CDR3 nucleotides: TGTGCCAGCAGCCAAACCCGGGACTACAATCAGCCCCAGCATTTT.

The gene calls are TRBV7-8 and TRBJ2-1; TRBD2 matches 11 bases. CDR1 SGHVS and CDR2 FQNEAQ come from the germline V gene. This CDR3 has 17 amino acids. V shed 3 bases, J shed 6 bases, and the junction held 10 bases outside the gene matches. This CDR3 reads CASSFRSGTSGFNEQFF. The CDR3 nucleotides read TGTGCCAGCAGCTTTCGCTCCGGGACTAGCGGATTCAATGAGCAGTTCTTC.

This chain connects TRBV19 to TRBJ1-4; 9 bases map to TRBD1. The CDR3 is 15 amino acids. Germline V CDR1 and CDR2: LNHDA, SQIVND (reference sequence). The V gene end was trimmed by 2 bases and the J gene end by 10 bases; junction bases not matched to a gene: 8. CDR3 residues: CASSISGQGIRKLFF. In DNA, the CDR3 is TGTGCCAGTAGTATATCGGGACAGGGTATTCGAAAACTGTTTTTT. Filled out from reference TRBV19 and TRBJ1-4, the complete variable domain reads DGGITQSPKYLFRKEGQNVTLSCEQNLNHDAMYWYRQDPGQGLRLIYYSQIVNDFQKGDIAEGYSVSREKKESFPLTVTSAQKNPTAFYLCASSISGQGIRKLFFGSGTQLSVL.